The text below deals with one T cell receptor beta chain. The antigen remains unidentified. The data derive from a study of graft-versus-host responses after intestinal transplantation. Study context: Anti-thymocyte globulin induction, then tacrolimus and steroids for about 3 years, went to all recipients. Study conclusions and caveats: Some GvH clones appeared in ileal mucosa or blood before recipient bone marrow. Graft-donor T cell macrochimerism in patients accompanied high graft-versus-host to host-versus-graft clonal ratios in allografts.

Losses at the gene ends were 1 base for V and 3 bases for J; bases not matched to a gene: 3. There are 15 residues in the CDR3. The germline gives CDR1 SGHDT, CDR2 YYEEEE. Repertoires were generated with immunoSEQ multiplex PCR, while TCRdb's copy carries only in-frame clones and drops some. The sample lists 6,500 to 9,000 clones, 93% occurring once. The chain carries TRBV5-6 and TRBJ2-1; 8 positions match TRBD2. The sequence was collected from a human patient who received an intestinal transplant, so some T cells may come from the graft donor. Source: PBMCs, taken 11 days after intestinal transplantation. The CDR3 nucleotides are TGTGCCAGCAGCTTGAGCGGGGGAGGCTACAATGAGCAGTTCTTC. Its translation: CASSLSGGGYNEQFF.